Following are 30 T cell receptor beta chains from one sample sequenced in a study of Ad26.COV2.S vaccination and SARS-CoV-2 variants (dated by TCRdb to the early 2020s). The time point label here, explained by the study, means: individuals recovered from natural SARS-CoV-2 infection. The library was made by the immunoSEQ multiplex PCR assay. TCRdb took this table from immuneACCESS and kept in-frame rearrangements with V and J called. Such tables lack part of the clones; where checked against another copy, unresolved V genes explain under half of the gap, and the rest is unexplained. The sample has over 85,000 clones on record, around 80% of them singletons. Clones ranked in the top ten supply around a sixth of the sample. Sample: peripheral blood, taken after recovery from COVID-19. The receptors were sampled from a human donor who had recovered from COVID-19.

The CDR3 DNA sequence: TGCGCCAGCTCAACCGAGGAGACCCAGTACTTC. Translating it yields CASSTEETQYF. This chain joins TRBV5-1 and TRBJ2-5, with D uncertain. The V end was cut by 7 bases, the J end by 5 bases, with 9 bases between. CDR1 is SGHRS, CDR2 YFSETQ, per germline. This CDR3 is 11 amino acids long.

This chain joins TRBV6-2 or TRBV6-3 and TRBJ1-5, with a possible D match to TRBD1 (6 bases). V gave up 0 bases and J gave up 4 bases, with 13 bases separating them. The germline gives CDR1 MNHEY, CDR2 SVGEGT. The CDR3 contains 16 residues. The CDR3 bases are TGTGCCAGCAGTTACTCGACAGGAAAAGGGAATCAGCCCCAGCATTTT. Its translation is CASSYSTGKGNQPQHF.

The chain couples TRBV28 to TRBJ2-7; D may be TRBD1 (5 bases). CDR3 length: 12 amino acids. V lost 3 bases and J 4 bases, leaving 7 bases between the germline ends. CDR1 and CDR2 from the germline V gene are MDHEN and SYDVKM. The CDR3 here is CASSFQGYEQYF. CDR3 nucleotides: TGTGCCAGCAGTTTTCAGGGATACGAGCAGTACTTC.

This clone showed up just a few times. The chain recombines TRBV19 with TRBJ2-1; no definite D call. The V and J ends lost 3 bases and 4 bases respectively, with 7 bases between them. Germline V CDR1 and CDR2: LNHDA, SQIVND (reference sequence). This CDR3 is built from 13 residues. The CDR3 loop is CASSITLYNEQFF. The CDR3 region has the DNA TGTGCCAGTAGTATTACTCTGTACAATGAGCAGTTCTTC.

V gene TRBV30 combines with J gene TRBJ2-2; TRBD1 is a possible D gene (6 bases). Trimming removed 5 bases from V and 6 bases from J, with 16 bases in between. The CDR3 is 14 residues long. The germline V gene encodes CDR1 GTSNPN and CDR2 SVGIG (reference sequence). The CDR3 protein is CAWRQAALAGELFF. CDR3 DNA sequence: TGTGCCTGGCGACAGGCCGCACTCGCCGGGGAGCTGTTTTTT.

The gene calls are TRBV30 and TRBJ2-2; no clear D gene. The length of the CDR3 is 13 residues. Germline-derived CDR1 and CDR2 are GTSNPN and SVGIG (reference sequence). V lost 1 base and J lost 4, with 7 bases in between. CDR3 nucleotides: TGTGCCTGGAGTGAAGACGGCACCGGGGAGCTGTTTTTT. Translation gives CAWSEDGTGELFF. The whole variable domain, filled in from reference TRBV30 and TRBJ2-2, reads SQTIHQWPATLVQPVGSPLSLECTVEGTSNPNLYWYRQAAGRGLQLLFYSVGIGQISSEVPQNLSASRPQDRQFILSSKKLLLSDSGFYLCAWSEDGTGELFFGEGSRLTVL.

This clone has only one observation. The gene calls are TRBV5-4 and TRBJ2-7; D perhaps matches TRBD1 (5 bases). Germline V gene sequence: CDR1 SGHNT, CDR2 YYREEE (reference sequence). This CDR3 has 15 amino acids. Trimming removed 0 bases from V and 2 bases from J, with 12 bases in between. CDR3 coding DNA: TGTGCCAGCAGCTTGGGACAGCTACCCGCCTACGAGCAGTACTTC. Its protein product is CASSLGQLPAYEQYF.

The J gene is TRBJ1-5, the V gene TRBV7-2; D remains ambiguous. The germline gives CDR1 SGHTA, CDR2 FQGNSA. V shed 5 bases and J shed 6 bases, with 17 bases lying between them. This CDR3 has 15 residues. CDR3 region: CASSATGPGLQPQHF. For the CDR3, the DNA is TGTGCCAGCAGCGCCACTGGCCCTGGGCTTCAGCCCCAGCATTTT.

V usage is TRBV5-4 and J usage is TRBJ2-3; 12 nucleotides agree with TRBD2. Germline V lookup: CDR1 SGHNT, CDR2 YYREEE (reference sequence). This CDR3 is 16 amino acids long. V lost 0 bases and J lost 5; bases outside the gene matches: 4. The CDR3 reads CASSLELAGGVDTQYF. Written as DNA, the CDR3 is TGTGCCAGCAGCTTGGAACTAGCGGGGGGCGTAGATACGCAGTATTTT.

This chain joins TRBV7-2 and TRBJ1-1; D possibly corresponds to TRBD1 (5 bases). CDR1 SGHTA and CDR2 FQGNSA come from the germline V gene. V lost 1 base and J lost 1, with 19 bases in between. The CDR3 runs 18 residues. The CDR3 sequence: CASSLGRRFGDPNTEAFF. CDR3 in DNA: TGTGCCAGCAGCTTAGGGCGGAGGTTTGGGGACCCGAACACTGAAGCTTTCTTT.

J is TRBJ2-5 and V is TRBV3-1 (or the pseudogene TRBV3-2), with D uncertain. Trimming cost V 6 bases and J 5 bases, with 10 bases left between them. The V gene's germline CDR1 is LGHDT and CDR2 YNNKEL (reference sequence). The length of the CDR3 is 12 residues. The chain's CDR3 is CASSLTVETQYF. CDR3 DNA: TGTGCCAGCAGTTTAACGGTGGAGACCCAGTACTTC.

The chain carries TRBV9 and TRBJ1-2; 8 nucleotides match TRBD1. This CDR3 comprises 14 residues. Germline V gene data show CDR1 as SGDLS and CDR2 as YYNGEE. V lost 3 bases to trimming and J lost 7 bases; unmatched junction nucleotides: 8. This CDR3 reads CASSGTGWVSGYTF. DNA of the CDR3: TGTGCCAGCAGCGGGACAGGGTGGGTTTCTGGCTACACCTTC.

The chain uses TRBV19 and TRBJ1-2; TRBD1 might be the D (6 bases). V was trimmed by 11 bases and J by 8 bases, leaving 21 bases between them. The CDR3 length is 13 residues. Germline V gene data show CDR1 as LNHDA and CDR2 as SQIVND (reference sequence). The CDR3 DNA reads TGTGCCTCCCGGGGGGCAGGGCGACAAGGCTACACCTTC. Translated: CASRGAGRQGYTF.

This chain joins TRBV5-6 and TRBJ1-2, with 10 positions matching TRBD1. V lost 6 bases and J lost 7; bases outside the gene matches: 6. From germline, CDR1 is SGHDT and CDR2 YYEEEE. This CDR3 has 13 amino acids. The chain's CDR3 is CASITTGGGGYTF. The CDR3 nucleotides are TGTGCCAGCATTACGACAGGGGGCGGTGGCTACACCTTC.

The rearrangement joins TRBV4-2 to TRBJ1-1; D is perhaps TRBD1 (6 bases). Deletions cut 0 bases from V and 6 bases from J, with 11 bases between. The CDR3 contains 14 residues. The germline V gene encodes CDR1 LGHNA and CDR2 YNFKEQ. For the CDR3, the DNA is TGTGCCAGCAGCCAAGACAGGGGCGTCTCTGAAGCTTTCTTT. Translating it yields CASSQDRGVSEAFF.

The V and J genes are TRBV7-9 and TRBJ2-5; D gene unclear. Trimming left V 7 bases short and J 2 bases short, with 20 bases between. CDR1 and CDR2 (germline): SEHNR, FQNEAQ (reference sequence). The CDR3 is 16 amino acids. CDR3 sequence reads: CASTSLNRPLQETQYF. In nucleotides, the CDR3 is TGTGCCAGCACCTCCCTGAACCGGCCGTTACAAGAGACCCAGTACTTC. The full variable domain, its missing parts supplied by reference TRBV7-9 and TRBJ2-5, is DTGVSQNPRHKITKRGQNVTFRCDPISEHNRLYWYRQTLGQGPEFLTYFQNEAQLEKSRLLSDRFSAERPKGSFSTLEIQRTEQGDSAMYLCASTSLNRPLQETQYFGPGTRLLVL.

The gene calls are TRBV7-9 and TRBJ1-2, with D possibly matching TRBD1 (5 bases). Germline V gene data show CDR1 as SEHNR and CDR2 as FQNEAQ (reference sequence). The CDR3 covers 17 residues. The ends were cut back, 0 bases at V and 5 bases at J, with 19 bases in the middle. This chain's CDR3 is CASSLAASFDRPYGYTF. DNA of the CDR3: TGTGCCAGCAGCTTAGCGGCTTCCTTTGACAGACCTTATGGCTACACCTTC. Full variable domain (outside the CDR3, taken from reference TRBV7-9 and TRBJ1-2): DTGVSQNPRHKITKRGQNVTFRCDPISEHNRLYWYRQTLGQGPEFLTYFQNEAQLEKSRLLSDRFSAERPKGSFSTLEIQRTEQGDSAMYLCASSLAASFDRPYGYTFGSGTRLTVV.

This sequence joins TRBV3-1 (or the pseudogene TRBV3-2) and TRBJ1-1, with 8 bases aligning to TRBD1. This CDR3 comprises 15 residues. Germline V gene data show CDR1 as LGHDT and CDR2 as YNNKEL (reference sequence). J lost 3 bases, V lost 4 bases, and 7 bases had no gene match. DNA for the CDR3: TGTGCCAGCAGCCCACCCAAGGACAGGGACACTGAAGCTTTCTTT. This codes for CASSPPKDRDTEAFF.

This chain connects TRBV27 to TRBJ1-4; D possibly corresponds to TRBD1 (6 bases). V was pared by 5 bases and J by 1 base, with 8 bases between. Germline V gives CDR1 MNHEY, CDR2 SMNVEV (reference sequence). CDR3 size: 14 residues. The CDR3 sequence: CASSTGLTNEKLFF. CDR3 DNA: TGTGCCAGCAGTACAGGGCTAACTAATGAAAAACTGTTTTTT. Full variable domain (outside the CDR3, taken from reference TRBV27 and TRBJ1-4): EAQVTQNPRYLITVTGKKLTVTCSQNMNHEYMSWYRQDPGLGLRQIYYSMNVEVTDKGDVPEGYKVSRKEKRNFPLILESPSPNQTSLYFCASSTGLTNEKLFFGSGTQLSVL.

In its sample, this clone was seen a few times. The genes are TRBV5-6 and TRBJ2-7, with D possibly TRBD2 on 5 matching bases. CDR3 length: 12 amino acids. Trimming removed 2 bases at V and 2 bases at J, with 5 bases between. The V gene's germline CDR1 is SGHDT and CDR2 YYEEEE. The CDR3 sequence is CASSFGAYEQYF. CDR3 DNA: TGTGCCAGCAGCTTCGGGGCCTACGAGCAGTACTTC.

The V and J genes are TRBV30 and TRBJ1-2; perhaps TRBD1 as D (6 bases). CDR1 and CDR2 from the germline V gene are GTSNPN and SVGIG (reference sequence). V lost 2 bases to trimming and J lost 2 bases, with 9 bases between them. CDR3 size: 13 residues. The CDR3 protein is CAWSKGGNYGYTF. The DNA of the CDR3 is TGTGCCTGGAGTAAGGGGGGAAACTATGGCTACACCTTC. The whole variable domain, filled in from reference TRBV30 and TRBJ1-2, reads SQTIHQWPATLVQPVGSPLSLECTVEGTSNPNLYWYRQAAGRGLQLLFYSVGIGQISSEVPQNLSASRPQDRQFILSSKKLLLSDSGFYLCAWSKGGNYGYTFGSGTRLTVV.

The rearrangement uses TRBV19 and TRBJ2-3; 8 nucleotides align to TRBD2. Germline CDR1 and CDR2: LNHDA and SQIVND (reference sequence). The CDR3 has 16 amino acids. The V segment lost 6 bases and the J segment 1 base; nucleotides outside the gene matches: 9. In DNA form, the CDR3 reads TGTGCCAGTAGCCCAACCCCAGCGGGGGGCACAGATACGCAGTATTTT. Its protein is CASSPTPAGGTDTQYF. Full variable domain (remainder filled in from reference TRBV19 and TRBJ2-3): DGGITQSPKYLFRKEGQNVTLSCEQNLNHDAMYWYRQDPGQGLRLIYYSQIVNDFQKGDIAEGYSVSREKKESFPLTVTSAQKNPTAFYLCASSPTPAGGTDTQYFGPGTRLTVL.

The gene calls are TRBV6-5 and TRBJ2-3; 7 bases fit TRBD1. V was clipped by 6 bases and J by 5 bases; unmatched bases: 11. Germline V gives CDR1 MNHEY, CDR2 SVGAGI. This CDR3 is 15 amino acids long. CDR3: CASRGLTGFEDTQYF. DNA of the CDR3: TGTGCCAGCAGGGGTTTGACAGGGTTTGAAGATACGCAGTATTTT.

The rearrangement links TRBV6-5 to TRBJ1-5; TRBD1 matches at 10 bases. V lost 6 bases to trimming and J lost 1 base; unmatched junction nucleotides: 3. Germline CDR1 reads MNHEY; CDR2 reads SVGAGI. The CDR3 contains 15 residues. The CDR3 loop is CASSLDRGSNQPQHF. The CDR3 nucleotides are TGTGCCAGCAGCCTGGACAGGGGGAGCAATCAGCCCCAGCATTTT.

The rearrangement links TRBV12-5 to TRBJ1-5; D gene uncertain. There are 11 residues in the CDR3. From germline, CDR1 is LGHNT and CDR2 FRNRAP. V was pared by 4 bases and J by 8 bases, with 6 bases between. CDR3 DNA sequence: TGTGCTAGTGGTTCTGTTGAGCCCCAGCATTTT. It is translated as CASGSVEPQHF. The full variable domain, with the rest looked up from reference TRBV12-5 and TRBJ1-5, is DARVTQTPRHKVTEMGQEVTMRCQPILGHNTVFWYRQTMMQGLELLAYFRNRAPLDDSGMPKDRFSAEMPDATLATLKIQPSEPRDSAVYFCASGSVEPQHFGDGTRLSIL.

CDR3 sequence (DNA): TGTGCCAGCAGCGGGGGACAGGGGGGGAGCGAGCAGTACTTC. It yields the protein CASSGGQGGSEQYF. The chain has TRBV5-5 and TRBJ2-7, with 11 bases lining up with TRBD1. Germline trimming cut 4 bases from V and 6 bases from J; bases unmatched to any gene: 6. Germline CDR1 is SGHKS and CDR2 is YYEKEE (reference sequence). This CDR3 is 14 amino acids long. Full variable domain (remainder filled in from reference TRBV5-5 and TRBJ2-7): DAGVTQSPTHLIKTRGQQVTLRCSPISGHKSVSWYQQVLGQGPQFIFQYYEKEERGRGNFPDRFSARQFPNYSSELNVNALLLGDSALYLCASSGGQGGSEQYFGPGTRLTVT.

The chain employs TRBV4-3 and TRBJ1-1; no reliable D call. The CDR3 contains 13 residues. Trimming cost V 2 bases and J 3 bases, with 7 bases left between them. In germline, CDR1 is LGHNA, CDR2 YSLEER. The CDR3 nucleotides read TGCGCCAGCAGCCAACTACTTGACACTGAAGCTTTCTTT. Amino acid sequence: CASSQLLDTEAFF.

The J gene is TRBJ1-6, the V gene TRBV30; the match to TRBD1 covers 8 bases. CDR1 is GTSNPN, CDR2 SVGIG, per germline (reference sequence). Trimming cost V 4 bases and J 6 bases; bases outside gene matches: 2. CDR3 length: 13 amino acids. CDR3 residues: CAWKTGGNSPLHF. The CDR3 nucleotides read TGTGCCTGGAAAACAGGGGGTAATTCACCCCTCCACTTT.

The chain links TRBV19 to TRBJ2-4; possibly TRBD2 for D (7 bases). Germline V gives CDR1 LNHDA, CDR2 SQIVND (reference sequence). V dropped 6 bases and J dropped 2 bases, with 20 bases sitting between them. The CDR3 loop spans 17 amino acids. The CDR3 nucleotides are TGTGCCAGTAGCCCCGGGGAGGGGGTCTGGCCCAAAAACATTCAGTACTTC. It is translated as CASSPGEGVWPKNIQYF.

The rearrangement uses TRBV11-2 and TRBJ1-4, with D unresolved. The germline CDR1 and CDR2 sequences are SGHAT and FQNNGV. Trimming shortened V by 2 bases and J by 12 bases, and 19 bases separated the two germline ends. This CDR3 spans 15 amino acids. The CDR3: CASSLRGGPNGELFF. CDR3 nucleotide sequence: TGTGCCAGCAGCTTACGGGGAGGGCCAAACGGGGAACTGTTTTTT.